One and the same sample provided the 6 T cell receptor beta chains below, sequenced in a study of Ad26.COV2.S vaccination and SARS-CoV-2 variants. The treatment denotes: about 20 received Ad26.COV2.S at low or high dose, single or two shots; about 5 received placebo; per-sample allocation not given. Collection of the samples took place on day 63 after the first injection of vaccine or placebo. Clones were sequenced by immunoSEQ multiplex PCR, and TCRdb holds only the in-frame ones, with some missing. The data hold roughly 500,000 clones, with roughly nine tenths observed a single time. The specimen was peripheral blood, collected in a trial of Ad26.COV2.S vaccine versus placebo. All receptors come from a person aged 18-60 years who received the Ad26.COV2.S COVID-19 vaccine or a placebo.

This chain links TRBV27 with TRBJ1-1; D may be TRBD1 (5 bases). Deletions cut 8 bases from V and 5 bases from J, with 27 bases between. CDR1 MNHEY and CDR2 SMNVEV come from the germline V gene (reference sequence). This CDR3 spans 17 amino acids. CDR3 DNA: TGTGCCAGCCTTGCTCAGGGAGGAGTAATCGGAGGTACTGAAGCTTTCTTT. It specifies CASLAQGGVIGGTEAFF.

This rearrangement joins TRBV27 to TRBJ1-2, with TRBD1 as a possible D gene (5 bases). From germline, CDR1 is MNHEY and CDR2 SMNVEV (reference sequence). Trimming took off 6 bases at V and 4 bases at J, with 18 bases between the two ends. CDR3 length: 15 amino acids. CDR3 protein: CASSLRPGQVYGYTF. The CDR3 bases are TGTGCCAGCAGCCTTAGGCCGGGGCAAGTCTATGGCTACACCTTC.

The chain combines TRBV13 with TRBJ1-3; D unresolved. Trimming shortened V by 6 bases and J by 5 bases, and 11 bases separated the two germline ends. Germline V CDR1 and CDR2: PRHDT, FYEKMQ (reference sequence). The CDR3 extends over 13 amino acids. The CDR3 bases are TGTGCCAGCAGTTGGGCGGGGAGAAACACCATATATTTT. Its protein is CASSWAGRNTIYF.

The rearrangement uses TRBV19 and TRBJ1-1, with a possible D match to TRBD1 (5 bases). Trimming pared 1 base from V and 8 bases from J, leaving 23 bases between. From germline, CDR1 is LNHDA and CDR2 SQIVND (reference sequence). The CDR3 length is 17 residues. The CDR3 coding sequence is TGTGCCAGTAGTATAGCTTCAGGGTTTAGTTCGCGACACGAAGCTTTCTTT. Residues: CASSIASGFSSRHEAFF. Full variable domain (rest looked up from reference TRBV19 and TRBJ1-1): DGGITQSPKYLFRKEGQNVTLSCEQNLNHDAMYWYRQDPGQGLRLIYYSQIVNDFQKGDIAEGYSVSREKKESFPLTVTSAQKNPTAFYLCASSIASGFSSRHEAFFGQGTRLTVV.

CDR3 protein: CASSARTDTQYF. CDR3 DNA sequence: TGTGCCAGCAGTGCACGTACAGATACGCAGTATTTT. This chain uses TRBV6-2 or TRBV6-3 with TRBJ2-3; D is ambiguous. The ends were cut back, 5 bases at V and 3 bases at J, with 6 bases in the middle. The CDR3 is 12 residues long. Per germline, CDR1 MNHEY and CDR2 SVGEGT.

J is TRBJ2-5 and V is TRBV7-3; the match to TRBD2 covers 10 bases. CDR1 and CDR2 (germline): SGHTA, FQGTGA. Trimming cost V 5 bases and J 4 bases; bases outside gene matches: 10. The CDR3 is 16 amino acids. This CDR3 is CASSRQAAGGPETQYF. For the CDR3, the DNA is TGTGCCAGCAGCCGTCAGGCAGCGGGGGGGCCAGAGACCCAGTACTTC.